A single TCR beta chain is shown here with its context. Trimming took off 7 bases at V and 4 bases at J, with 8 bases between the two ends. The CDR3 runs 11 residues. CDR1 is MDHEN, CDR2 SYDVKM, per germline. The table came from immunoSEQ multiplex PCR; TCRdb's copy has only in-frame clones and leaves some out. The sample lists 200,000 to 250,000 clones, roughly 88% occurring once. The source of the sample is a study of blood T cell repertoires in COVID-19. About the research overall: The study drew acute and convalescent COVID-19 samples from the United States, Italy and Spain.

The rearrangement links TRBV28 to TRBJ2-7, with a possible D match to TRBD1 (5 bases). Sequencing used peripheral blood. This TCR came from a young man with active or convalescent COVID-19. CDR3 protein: CASTTDYEQYF. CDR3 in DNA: TGTGCCAGCACGACAGATTACGAGCAGTACTTC.